Listed below are T cell receptor beta chains from one sample, sequenced in a study of blood T cells in healthy people across ages. TCRdb ran MiXCR on the 5' RACE reads and lists one entry per CDR3 protein. The table lists 1 million to 1.2 million distinct CDR3 sequences, 35% to 40% of them singletons. The sequencing input was blood. These receptors all stem from a man aged 18 to 29 in good health. Both conserved end residues are part of each CDR3. A D gene is named only where the DNA matches it firmly. Size values are once, few and many counts, or a class for expanded clones, and some rows have none.

abundance,j_gene,d_gene,v_gene,CDR3aa,CDR3nt
-,TRBJ1-4,-,TRBV7-9,CASSPQGRNEKPFF,TGTGCCAGCAGCCCCCAAGGAAGGAATGAAAAACCGTTTTTT
many,TRBJ2-5,-,TRBV18,CASSPGMETQYF,TGTGCCAGCTCACCGGGGATGGAGACCCAGTACTTC
-,TRBJ1-5,-,TRBV7-2,CASSLVGGFGNQPQHF,TGTGCCAGCAGCTTAGTGGGGGGGTTTGGCAATCAGCCCCAGCATTTT
-,TRBJ2-7,TRBD1,TRBV5-1,CASSLTGPVYEQYF,TGCGCCAGCAGCCTGACAGGGCCGGTCTACGAGCAGTACTTC
-,TRBJ2-7,-,TRBV12-5,CASGSTTGTREQYF,TGTGCTAGTGGTTCGACGACAGGTACTAGGGAGCAGTACTTC
-,TRBJ1-2,TRBD1,TRBV6-2/TRBV6-3,CASRDSTGEDGYTF,TGTGCCAGCAGGGACTCGACAGGGGAAGATGGCTACACCTTC
few,TRBJ2-3,TRBD2,TRBV4-3,CASSQEDLAGPSTDTQYF,TGCGCCAGCAGCCAAGAAGACCTAGCGGGGCCTAGCACAGATACGCAGTATTTT
many,TRBJ2-1,-,TRBV4-3,CASSQDRGQYNEQFF,TGCGCCAGCAGCCAAGATCGCGGACAGTACAATGAGCAGTTCTTC
-,TRBJ1-1,TRBD1,TRBV2,CATEQGASGAFF,TGTGCCACCGAACAGGGGGCCTCGGGCGCTTTCTTT
-,TRBJ1-1,-,TRBV7-2,CASSAELPSGEPNTEAFF,TGTGCCAGCAGCGCCGAACTCCCTTCCGGGGAACCGAACACTGAAGCTTTCTTT
-,TRBJ1-2,-,TRBV6-2/TRBV6-3,CASSFGQINYGYTF,TGTGCCAGCAGTTTCGGACAGATTAACTATGGCTACACCTTC
-,TRBJ1-1,-,TRBV24-1,CATSVPGVQKAFF,TGTGCCACCAGTGTTCCCGGAGTACAGAAAGCTTTCTTT
-,TRBJ1-4,-,TRBV20-1,CSARDRRANEKLFF,TGCAGTGCTAGAGATCGTCGGGCTAATGAAAAACTGTTTTTT
-,TRBJ1-1,TRBD1,TRBV5-1,CASTGQVHTEAFF,TGCGCCAGCACTGGACAGGTCCACACTGAAGCTTTCTTT
few,TRBJ2-1,TRBD1,TRBV6-1,CASEGGRVPYLYNEQFF,TGTGCTTCCGAAGGGGGCAGGGTCCCGTATCTCTACAATGAGCAGTTCTTC
-,TRBJ2-2,-,TRBV27,CASRFQTGELFF,TGTGCCAGCAGGTTCCAAACCGGGGAGCTGTTTTTT
-,TRBJ2-1,-,TRBV5-1,CASSLAGDSSSYNEQFF,TGCGCCAGCAGCTTGGCCGGTGACAGCAGCTCCTACAATGAGCAGTTCTTC
few,TRBJ2-3,-,TRBV20-1,CSASNLRGGGDTQYF,TGCAGTGCTAGCAATCTACGGGGAGGAGGAGATACGCAGTATTTT
-,TRBJ1-5,TRBD1,TRBV20-1,CSASSRPGQGIGQPQHF,TGCAGTGCTAGTTCGCGTCCGGGACAGGGGATCGGCCAGCCCCAGCATTTT
once,TRBJ1-4,-,TRBV20-1,CSARDGGGLTNEKLFF,TGCAGTGCTAGAGATGGGGGAGGTTTAACTAATGAAAAACTGTTTTTT
-,TRBJ2-3,TRBD1,TRBV7-2,CAGSLSGGRGDTQYF,TGTGCCGGCAGCTTATCAGGGGGCAGGGGGGATACGCAGTATTTT
few,TRBJ2-3,-,TRBV2,CASSEFTGSDTQYF,TGTGCCAGCAGTGAATTTACAGGTTCAGATACGCAGTATTTT
-,TRBJ2-4,-,TRBV12-3/TRBV12-4,CASSFGGYPYNEQYF,TGTGCCAGCAGTTTCGGGGGTTATCCCTACAATGAGCAGTACTTC
-,TRBJ1-2,TRBD1,TRBV7-9,CASSLSDRGVRSGYTF,TGTGCCAGCAGCTTATCGGACAGGGGGGTGCGTAGCGGCTACACCTTC
-,TRBJ2-1,-,TRBV7-9,CASSSSEGAIHEQFF,TGTGCCAGCAGCAGCAGTGAGGGTGCCATCCATGAGCAGTTCTTC
-,TRBJ1-2,TRBD1,TRBV7-2,CASSYGDRASYGYTF,TGTGCCAGCAGCTACGGGGACAGGGCTAGTTATGGCTACACCTTC
-,TRBJ2-1,-,TRBV6-2/TRBV6-3,CASIRTASYNEQFF,TGTGCCAGCATCAGGACAGCTTCCTACAATGAGCAGTTCTTC
-,TRBJ1-2,-,TRBV5-1,CASTTSGARDYTF,TGCGCCAGCACGACCTCAGGGGCTCGAGACTACACCTTC
-,TRBJ2-1,TRBD2,TRBV20-1,CSATLAASGGNEQFF,TGCAGTGCCACCCTAGCGGCTAGCGGGGGGAATGAGCAGTTCTTC
-,TRBJ1-1,-,TRBV10-3,CAISEFKGNTEAFF,TGTGCCATCAGTGAGTTTAAGGGGAACACTGAAGCTTTCTTT
few,TRBJ2-1,TRBD1,TRBV6-6,CASSLPGTGRYNEQFF,TGTGCCAGCAGCCTACCCGGGACAGGGCGTTACAATGAGCAGTTCTTC
-,TRBJ1-5,-,TRBV6-5,CASTFPSRPFGNQPQHF,TGTGCCAGCACTTTCCCCTCTCGACCGTTTGGCAATCAGCCCCAGCATTTT
-,TRBJ1-5,-,TRBV20-1,CSARVTSNQPQHF,TGCAGTGCTAGAGTTACTAGCAATCAGCCCCAGCATTTT
many,TRBJ2-3,-,TRBV29-1,CSVEWPSDRTDTQYF,TGCAGCGTTGAATGGCCATCGGATCGGACAGATACGCAGTATTTT
-,TRBJ1-6,TRBD1,TRBV12-3/TRBV12-4,CASSLGGGGNSPLHF,TGTGCCAGCAGTTTGGGAGGGGGCGGCAATTCACCCCTCCACTTT